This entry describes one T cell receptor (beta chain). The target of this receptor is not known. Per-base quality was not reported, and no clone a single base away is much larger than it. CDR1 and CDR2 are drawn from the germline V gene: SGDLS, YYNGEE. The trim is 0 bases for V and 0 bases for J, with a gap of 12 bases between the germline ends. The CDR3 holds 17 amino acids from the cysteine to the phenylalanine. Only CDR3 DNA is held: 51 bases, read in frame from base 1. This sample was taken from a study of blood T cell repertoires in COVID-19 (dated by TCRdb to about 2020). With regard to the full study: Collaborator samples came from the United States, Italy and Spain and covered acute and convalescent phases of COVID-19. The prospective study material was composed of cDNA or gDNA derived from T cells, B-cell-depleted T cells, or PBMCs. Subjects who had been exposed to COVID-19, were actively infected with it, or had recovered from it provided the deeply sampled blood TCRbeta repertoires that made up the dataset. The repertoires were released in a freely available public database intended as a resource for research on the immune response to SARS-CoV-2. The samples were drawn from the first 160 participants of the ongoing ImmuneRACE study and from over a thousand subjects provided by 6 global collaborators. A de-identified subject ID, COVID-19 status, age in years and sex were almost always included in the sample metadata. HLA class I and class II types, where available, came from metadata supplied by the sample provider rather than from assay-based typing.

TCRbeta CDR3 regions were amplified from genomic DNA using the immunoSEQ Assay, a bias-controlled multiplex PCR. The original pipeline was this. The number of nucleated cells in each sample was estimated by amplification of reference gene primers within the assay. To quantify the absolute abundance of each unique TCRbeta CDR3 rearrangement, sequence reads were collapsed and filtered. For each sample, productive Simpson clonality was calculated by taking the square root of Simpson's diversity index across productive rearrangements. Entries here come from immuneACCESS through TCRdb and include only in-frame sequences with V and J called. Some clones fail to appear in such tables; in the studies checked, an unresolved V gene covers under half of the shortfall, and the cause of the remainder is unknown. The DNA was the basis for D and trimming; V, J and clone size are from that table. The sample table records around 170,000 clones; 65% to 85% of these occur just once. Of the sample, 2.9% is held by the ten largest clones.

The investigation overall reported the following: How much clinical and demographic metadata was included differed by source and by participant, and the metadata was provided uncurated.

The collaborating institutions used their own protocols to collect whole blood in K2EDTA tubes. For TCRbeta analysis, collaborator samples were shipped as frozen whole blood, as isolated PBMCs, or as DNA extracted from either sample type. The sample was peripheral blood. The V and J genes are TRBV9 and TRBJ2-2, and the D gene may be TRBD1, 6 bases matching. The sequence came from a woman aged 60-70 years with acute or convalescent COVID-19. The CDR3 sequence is CASSVETGLANTGELFF. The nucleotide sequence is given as TGTGCCAGCAGCGTAGAAACAGGGCTAGCGAACACCGGGGAGCTGTTTTTT.